What follows are 19 T cell receptor beta chains derived from one specimen sequenced in a study of technical replicates of blood from several donors. Repertoires were generated with immunoSEQ multiplex PCR, while TCRdb's copy carries only in-frame clones and drops some. The sample has around 95,000 clones; roughly 94% are singletons. The sample was T cells isolated from PBMCs. The receptors stem from a human donor in good health.

CDR3 DNA sequence: TGCGCCAGCAGTGGCTCCGGTACTAGCGGGAGTATGGAGGAGCAGTACTTC. Encoded protein: CASSGSGTSGSMEEQYF. The V gene is TRBV10-2, the J gene TRBJ2-7, with 11 bases aligning to TRBD2. Germline CDR1 and CDR2: WSHSY and SAAADI. The V gene end was trimmed by 4 bases and the J gene end by 7 bases; junction bases not matched to a gene: 15. The CDR3 runs 17 residues.

The genes are TRBV27 and TRBJ2-2; 10 bases match TRBD2. Germline CDR1 is MNHEY and CDR2 is SMNVEV (reference sequence). This CDR3 comprises 17 residues. Unmatched junction bases numbered 12, after V lost 7 bases and J lost 4 bases. This chain's CDR3 is CASTHLPTSGSTGELFF. The CDR3 nucleotides read TGTGCCAGCACCCATCTCCCGACTAGCGGGTCCACCGGGGAGCTGTTTTTT.

The V gene is TRBV5-6, the J gene TRBJ2-7; TRBD1 might be the D (5 bases). The germline V gene encodes CDR1 SGHDT and CDR2 YYEEEE. V lost 3 bases, J lost 1 base, and 14 bases lay in between. CDR3 length equals 15 residues. CDR3 sequence (DNA): TGTGCCAGCAGCTCCCACAGGTATTCATCCTACGAGCAGTACTTC. Its protein is CASSSHRYSSYEQYF.

The chain combines TRBV18 with TRBJ2-7; D is ambiguous. This CDR3 comprises 14 residues. From germline, CDR1 is KGHSH and CDR2 LQKENI. The ends were cut back, 0 bases at V and 3 bases at J, with 9 bases in the middle. CDR3 coding DNA: TGTGCCAGCTCACCACCTACGGTTAACTACGAGCAGTACTTC. Translation gives CASSPPTVNYEQYF.

J is TRBJ2-2 and V is TRBV27; 8 bases are shared with TRBD1. Unmatched junction bases numbered 4, after V lost 3 bases and J lost 4 bases. This CDR3 is 15 amino acids long. Germline-derived CDR1 and CDR2 are MNHEY and SMNVEV (reference sequence). The CDR3 bases are TGTGCCAGCAGTTTTTATACAGGGGGCACCGGGGAGCTGTTTTTT. It yields the protein CASSFYTGGTGELFF.

This chain links TRBV5-1 with TRBJ2-7; D might be TRBD2 (7 bases). V lost 0 bases and J lost 4, with 14 bases in between. Germline assignment: CDR1 SGHRS and CDR2 YFSETQ. This CDR3 is built from 15 residues. The DNA for the CDR3 is TGCGCCAGCAGCTTGGGGAGGGGGGGGCATTACGAGCAGTACTTC. Translation gives CASSLGRGGHYEQYF.

This clone has only one observation. CDR3: CSVWGGRTYNEQFF. CDR3 DNA sequence: TGCAGCGTTTGGGGGGGGCGGACCTACAATGAGCAGTTCTTC. The genes are TRBV29-1 and TRBJ2-1, with D maybe TRBD2 (7 bases). With 5 bases removed from V and 2 bases from J, the gap between germline ends came to 13 bases. The CDR3 covers 14 residues. Germline CDR1 is SQVTM and CDR2 is ANQGSEA.

This clone was counted once. This chain joins TRBV29-1 and TRBJ2-3; D perhaps matches TRBD1 (6 bases). CDR3 size: 12 residues. Trimming left V 6 bases short and J 3 bases short, with 10 bases between. The germline V gene encodes CDR1 SQVTM and CDR2 ANQGSEA. The CDR3 loop reads CSVDTGTDTQYF. DNA for the CDR3: TGCAGCGTAGATACAGGGACAGATACGCAGTATTTT.

The V gene is TRBV7-8, the J gene TRBJ1-1, with TRBD1 as a possible D gene (5 bases). Germline lookup yields CDR1 SGHVS and CDR2 FQNEAQ. Between the trimmed V and J ends, which lost 6 bases and 1 base, there was a span of 18 bases. The CDR3 covers 16 residues. CDR3 coding DNA: TGTGCCAGCAGTACCGGGACTCTAAAGAGGAACACTGAAGCTTTCTTT. Translation gives CASSTGTLKRNTEAFF.

The V gene is TRBV28, the J gene TRBJ2-3; tentatively, D is TRBD1 (6 bases). The CDR3 runs 14 residues. Trimming took 6 bases from V and 5 from J, leaving 15 bases between them. Germline loops: CDR1 MDHEN, CDR2 SYDVKM. CDR3: CASSPSGEGDTQYF. The CDR3 DNA sequence: TGTGCCAGCAGCCCCTCAGGGGAAGGAGATACGCAGTATTTT.

This chain uses TRBV19 with TRBJ1-1; TRBD1 aligns across 8 bases. The CDR3 is made up of 13 amino acids. The ends lost 0 bases at V and 8 bases at J; junction bases unmatched: 2. The germline V gene encodes CDR1 LNHDA and CDR2 SQIVND (reference sequence). DNA for the CDR3: TGTGCCAGTAGTATAGAACGGGACAGGGAAGCTTTCTTT. Its translation is CASSIERDREAFF.

In DNA form, the CDR3 reads TGTGCCAGCAGCTTAGAGGTGGTCGGCACTGAAGCTTTCTTT. Residues: CASSLEVVGTEAFF. This chain uses TRBV11-2 with TRBJ1-1, with D unclear. The germline V and J ends were trimmed by 0 bases and 4 bases, with 9 bases remaining between them. CDR1 is SGHAT, CDR2 FQNNGV, per germline. The CDR3 has 14 residues.

V usage is TRBV15 and J usage is TRBJ1-1; D may be TRBD1 (5 bases). Germline V lookup: CDR1 LNHNV, CDR2 YYDKDF (reference sequence). The CDR3 runs 16 residues. Trimming removed 2 bases at V and 4 bases at J, with 17 bases between. The CDR3 DNA reads TGTGCCACCAGCAGACTACAACAGGCATTAGGCACTGAAGCTTTCTTT. This gives the protein CATSRLQQALGTEAFF.

The chain couples TRBV10-2 to TRBJ2-7; 7 bases fit TRBD2. The junction had 6 bases not matched to a gene; V was cut back by 4 bases and J by 3 bases. The CDR3 is 14 amino acids. Germline V CDR1 and CDR2: WSHSY, SAAADI. The CDR3 loop is CASSVDSGFYEQYF. CDR3 DNA: TGCGCCAGCAGTGTTGATAGCGGGTTCTACGAGCAGTACTTC.

The V and J genes are TRBV2 and TRBJ2-1; 11 bases map to TRBD2. J lost 9 bases, V lost 6 bases, and 10 bases had no gene match. Germline V gene lookup returns CDR1 SNHLY and CDR2 FYNNEI. The CDR3 has 15 amino acids. The CDR3 DNA reads as TGTGCCAGCAGGACGGTACTAGCGGGAGTGGGTGAGCAGTTCTTC. It translates to CASRTVLAGVGEQFF.

V is TRBV6-1 and J is TRBJ1-1; D unclear. This CDR3 has 13 amino acids. CDR1 is MNHNS and CDR2 is SASEGT in the germline V gene. Trimming took off 1 base at V and 10 bases at J, with 13 bases between the two ends. The CDR3 region is CASSEVASGGAFF. For the CDR3, the DNA is TGTGCCAGCAGTGAAGTCGCATCAGGTGGAGCTTTCTTT.

The chain links TRBV7-9 to TRBJ1-2; TRBD1 aligns across 8 bases. CDR1 and CDR2 from the germline V gene are SEHNR and FQNEAQ (reference sequence). CDR3 length equals 14 residues. V shed 7 bases, J shed 6 bases, and the junction held 10 bases outside the gene matches. DNA for the CDR3: TGTGCCAGCACCAAAGGGGGCAGGGGGCATGGCTACACCTTC. This codes for CASTKGGRGHGYTF. Full variable domain (remainder filled in from reference TRBV7-9 and TRBJ1-2): DTGVSQNPRHKITKRGQNVTFRCDPISEHNRLYWYRQTLGQGPEFLTYFQNEAQLEKSRLLSDRFSAERPKGSFSTLEIQRTEQGDSAMYLCASTKGGRGHGYTFGSGTRLTVV.

This CDR3 is CASSVSARGATDTQYF. CDR3 DNA sequence: TGTGCCAGCAGCGTATCGGCCCGGGGGGCAACAGATACGCAGTATTTT. The chain joins TRBV9 to TRBJ2-3; D possibly corresponds to TRBD2 (7 bases). V was trimmed by 1 base and J by 3 bases, leaving 15 bases between them. The germline V gene encodes CDR1 SGDLS and CDR2 YYNGEE. The CDR3 has 16 residues.

CDR3 coding DNA: TGTGCCAGCTCAACCCGGGGTTACCAAGAGACCCAGTACTTC. Its protein product is CASSTRGYQETQYF. The V call is TRBV18, the J call TRBJ2-5; possibly TRBD2 for D (5 bases). Germline V gives CDR1 KGHSH, CDR2 LQKENI. The CDR3 consists of 14 residues. Trimming pared 5 bases from V and 0 bases from J, leaving 10 bases between.